A selection of T cell receptor beta chains follows, all from one sample in a study of blood T cell repertoires in COVID-19. Profiled with immunoSEQ multiplex PCR; TCRdb holds only in-frame clones, not every one. The table shows roughly 200,000 clones, with approximately 78% occurring only once. Sequencing was carried out using peripheral blood. The receptors derive from a woman older than 75 with active or convalescent COVID-19. CDR3s include the opening cysteine and the closing phenylalanine or tryptophan. A D gene is named only where the DNA matches it firmly. Expanded clones get a size class; other rows say once, few or many, or leave the size out.

v_gene,d_gene,j_gene,abundance,CDR3aa,CDR3nt
TRBV2,-,TRBJ1-6,few,CASRTQRGGNSPLHF,TGTGCCAGCAGGACCCAAAGGGGTGGCAATTCACCCCTCCACTTT
TRBV28,TRBD1,TRBJ2-1,once,CATQDRVSNEQFF,TGTGCCACCCAGGACAGGGTTAGCAATGAGCAGTTCTTC
TRBV6-2/TRBV6-3,-,TRBJ1-2,few,CASSYSSRVNGYTF,TGTGCCAGCAGTTACTCATCCAGGGTGAATGGCTACACCTTC
TRBV18,TRBD1,TRBJ1-1,-,CASSQRQGSLDTEAFF,TGTGCCAGCTCACAACGACAGGGGAGTTTGGACACTGAAGCTTTCTTT
TRBV11-2,-,TRBJ1-2,-,CASSLRGGVAYGYTF,TGTGCCAGCAGCCTCCGGGGGGGGGTCGCCTATGGCTACACCTTC
TRBV6-1,-,TRBJ1-2,-,CASSRQDYYGYTF,TGTGCCAGCAGCCGACAGGACTACTATGGCTACACCTTC
TRBV5-1,-,TRBJ2-7,-,CASSLDPEGEQYF,TGCGCCAGCAGCTTAGATCCCGAGGGCGAGCAGTACTTC
TRBV19,TRBD1,TRBJ1-2,-,CASSHRQGHGYTF,TGTGCCAGTAGTCACCGACAGGGCCATGGCTACACCTTC
TRBV28,-,TRBJ1-1,-,CASRRQSNTEAFF,TGTGCCAGCAGGAGACAGAGCAACACTGAAGCTTTCTTT
TRBV27,-,TRBJ2-6,-,CASSPLRDTRRGANVLTF,TGTGCCAGCAGTCCACTCCGGGACACCCGAAGGGGGGCCAACGTCCTGACTTTC
TRBV19,TRBD1,TRBJ2-2,-,CASSNIVRQGNTGELFF,TGTGCCAGTAGTAATATTGTCAGACAGGGGAACACCGGGGAGCTGTTTTTT
TRBV29-1,-,TRBJ1-2,-,CSVRDTGRYGYTF,TGCAGCGTTCGAGACACAGGGCGCTATGGCTACACCTTC
TRBV25-1,-,TRBJ1-4,-,CASSDFLEKLFF,TGTGCCAGCAGTGATTTCTTGGAAAAACTGTTTTTT